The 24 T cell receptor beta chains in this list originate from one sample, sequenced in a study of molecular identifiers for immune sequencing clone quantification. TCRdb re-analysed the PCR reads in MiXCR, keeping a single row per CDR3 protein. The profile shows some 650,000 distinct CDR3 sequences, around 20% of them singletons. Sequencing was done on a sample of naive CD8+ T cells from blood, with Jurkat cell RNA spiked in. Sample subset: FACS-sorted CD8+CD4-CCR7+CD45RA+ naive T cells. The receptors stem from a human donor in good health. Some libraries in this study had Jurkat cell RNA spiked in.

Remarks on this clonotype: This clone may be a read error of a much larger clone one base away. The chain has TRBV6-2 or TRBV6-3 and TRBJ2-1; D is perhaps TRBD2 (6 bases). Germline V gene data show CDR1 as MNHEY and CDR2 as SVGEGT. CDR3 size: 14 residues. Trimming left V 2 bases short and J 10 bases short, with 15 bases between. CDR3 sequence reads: CASSYGTLSYEQFF. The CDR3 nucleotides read TGTGCCAGCAGTTACGGGACTCTCTCCTACGAGCAGTTCTTC.

CDR3 in amino acids: CASSFHSLGNEQYF. In DNA, the CDR3 is TGTGCCAGCAGCTTCCACTCCCTAGGGAACGAGCAGTACTTC. The chain employs TRBV13 and TRBJ2-7; no reliable D call. Germline assignment: CDR1 PRHDT and CDR2 FYEKMQ (reference sequence). The CDR3 covers 14 residues. The V end lost 3 bases, the J end lost 5 bases, and 14 bases lay between the germline ends.

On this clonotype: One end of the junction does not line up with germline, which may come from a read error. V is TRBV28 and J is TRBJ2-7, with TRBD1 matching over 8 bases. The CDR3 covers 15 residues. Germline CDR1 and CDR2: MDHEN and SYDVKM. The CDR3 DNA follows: TGTGCCAGCAGGGAGGGAACCGGGACAGGCCACGAGCAGTGCTTC. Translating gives CASREGTGTGHEQCF.

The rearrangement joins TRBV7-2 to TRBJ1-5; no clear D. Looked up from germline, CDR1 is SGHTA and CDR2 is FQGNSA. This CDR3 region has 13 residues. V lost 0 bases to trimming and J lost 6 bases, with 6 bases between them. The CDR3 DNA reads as TGTGCCAGCAGCTTAGCAGTGGGTCAGCCCCAGCATTTT. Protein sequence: CASSLAVGQPQHF.

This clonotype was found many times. The CDR3 reads CASSLGGDAETQYF. The CDR3 DNA sequence: TGCGCCAGCAGCTTAGGCGGCGACGCAGAGACCCAGTACTTC. V gene TRBV5-1 combines with J gene TRBJ2-5, with D uncertain. The V gene's germline CDR1 is SGHRS and CDR2 YFSETQ. The V end was cut by 2 bases, the J end by 4 bases, with 12 bases between. The CDR3 is made up of 14 amino acids.

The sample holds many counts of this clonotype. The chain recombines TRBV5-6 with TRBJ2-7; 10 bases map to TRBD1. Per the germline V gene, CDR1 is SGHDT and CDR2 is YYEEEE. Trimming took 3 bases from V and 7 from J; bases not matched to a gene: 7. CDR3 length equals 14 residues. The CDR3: CASSWGQGLEEQYF. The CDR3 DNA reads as TGTGCCAGCAGCTGGGGACAGGGGCTTGAAGAGCAGTACTTC.

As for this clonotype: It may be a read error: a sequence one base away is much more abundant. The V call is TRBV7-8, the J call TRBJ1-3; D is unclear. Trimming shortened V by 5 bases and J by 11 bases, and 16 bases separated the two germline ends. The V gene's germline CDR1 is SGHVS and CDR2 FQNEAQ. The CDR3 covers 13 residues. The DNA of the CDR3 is TGTGCCAGCAGCGGGAGGACCCCCGGGGCCATATATTTT. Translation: CASSGRTPGAIYF. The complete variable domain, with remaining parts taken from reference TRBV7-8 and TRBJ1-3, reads GAGVSQSPRYKVAKRGQDVALRCDPISGHVSLFWYQQALGQGPEFLTYFQNEAQLDKSGLPSDRFFAERPEGSVSTLKIQRTQQEDSAVYLCASSGRTPGAIYFGEGSWLTVV.

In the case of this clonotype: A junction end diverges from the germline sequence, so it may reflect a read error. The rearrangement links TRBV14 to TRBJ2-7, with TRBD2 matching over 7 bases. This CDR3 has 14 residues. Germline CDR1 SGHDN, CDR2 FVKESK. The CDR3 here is CASGQVAGYYEQYF. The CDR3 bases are TGTGCCAGCGGCCAAGTAGCGGGCTACTACGAGCAGTACTTC.

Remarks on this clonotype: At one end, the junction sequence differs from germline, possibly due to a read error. CDR3 bases: TGCGCCAACAGCCTCCGGGATGGTCAGAGGTGGGGAAATGAGCCGTTCTTC. Translating it yields CANSLRDGQRWGNEPFF. The chain joins TRBV5-1 to TRBJ2-1, with TRBD2 as a possible D gene (5 bases). The CDR3 consists of 17 residues. Germline V lookup: CDR1 SGHRS, CDR2 YFSETQ.

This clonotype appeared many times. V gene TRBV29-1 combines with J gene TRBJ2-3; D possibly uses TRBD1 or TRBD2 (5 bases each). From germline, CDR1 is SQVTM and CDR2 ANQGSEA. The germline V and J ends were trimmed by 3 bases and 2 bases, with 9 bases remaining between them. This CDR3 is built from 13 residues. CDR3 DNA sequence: TGCAGCGTTGACACCGGGGCCACAGATACGCAGTATTTT. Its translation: CSVDTGATDTQYF.

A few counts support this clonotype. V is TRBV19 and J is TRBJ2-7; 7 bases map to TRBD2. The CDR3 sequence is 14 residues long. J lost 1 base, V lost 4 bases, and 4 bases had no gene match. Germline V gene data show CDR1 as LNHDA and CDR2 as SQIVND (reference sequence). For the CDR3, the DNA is TGTGCCAGTAGTAGCGGGAGTTGGTCCTACGAGCAGTACTTC. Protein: CASSSGSWSYEQYF.

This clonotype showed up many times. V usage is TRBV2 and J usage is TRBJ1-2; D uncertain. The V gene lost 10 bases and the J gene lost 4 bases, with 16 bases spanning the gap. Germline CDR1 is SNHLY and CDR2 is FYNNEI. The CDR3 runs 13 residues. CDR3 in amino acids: CATLPDIAYGYTF. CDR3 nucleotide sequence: TGTGCCACCCTACCGGATATTGCCTATGGCTACACCTTC.

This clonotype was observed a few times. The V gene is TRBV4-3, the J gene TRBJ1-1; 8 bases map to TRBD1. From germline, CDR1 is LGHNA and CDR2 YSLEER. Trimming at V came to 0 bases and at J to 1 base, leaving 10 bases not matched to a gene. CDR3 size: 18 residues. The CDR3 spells CASSQDQSGTGENTEAFF. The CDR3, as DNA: TGCGCCAGCAGCCAAGATCAATCGGGGACAGGAGAGAACACTGAAGCTTTCTTT.

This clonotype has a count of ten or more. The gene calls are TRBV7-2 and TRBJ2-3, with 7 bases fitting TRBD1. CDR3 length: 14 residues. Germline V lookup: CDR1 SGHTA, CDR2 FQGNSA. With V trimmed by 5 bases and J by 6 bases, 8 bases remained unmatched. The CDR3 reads CASSHDRALDTQYF. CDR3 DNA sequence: TGTGCCAGCAGCCACGACAGGGCCCTTGATACGCAGTATTTT.

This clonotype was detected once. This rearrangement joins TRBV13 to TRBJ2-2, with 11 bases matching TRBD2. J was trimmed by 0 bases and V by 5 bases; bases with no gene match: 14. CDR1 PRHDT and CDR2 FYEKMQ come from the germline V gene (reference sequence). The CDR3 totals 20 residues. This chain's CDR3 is CASSPQGVGLAEANTGELFF. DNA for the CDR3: TGTGCCAGCAGCCCCCAGGGGGTGGGACTAGCGGAGGCGAACACCGGGGAGCTGTTTTTT. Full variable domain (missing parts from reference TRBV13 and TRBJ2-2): AAGVIQSPRHLIKEKRETATLKCYPIPRHDTVYWYQQGPGQDPQFLISFYEKMQSDKGSIPDRFSAQQFSDYHSELNMSSLELGDSALYFCASSPQGVGLAEANTGELFFGEGSRLTVL.

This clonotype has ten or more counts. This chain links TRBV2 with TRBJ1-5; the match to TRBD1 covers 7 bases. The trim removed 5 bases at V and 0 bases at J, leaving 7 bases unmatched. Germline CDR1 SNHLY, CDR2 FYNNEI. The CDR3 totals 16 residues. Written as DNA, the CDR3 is TGTGCCAGCAGTCCCGACAGGGCAAATAGCAATCAGCCCCAGCATTTT. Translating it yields CASSPDRANSNQPQHF.

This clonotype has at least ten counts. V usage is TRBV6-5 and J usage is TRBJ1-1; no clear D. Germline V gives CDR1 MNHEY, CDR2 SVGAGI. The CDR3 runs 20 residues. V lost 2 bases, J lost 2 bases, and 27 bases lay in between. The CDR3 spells CASSYDLIDTAGITNTEAFF. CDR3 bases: TGTGCCAGCAGTTACGATCTTATAGACACAGCCGGGATCACAAACACTGAAGCTTTCTTT.

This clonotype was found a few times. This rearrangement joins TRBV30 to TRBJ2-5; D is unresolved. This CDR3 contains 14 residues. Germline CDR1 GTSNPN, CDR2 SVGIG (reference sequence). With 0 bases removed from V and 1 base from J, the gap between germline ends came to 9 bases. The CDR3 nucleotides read TGTGCCTGGAGTGTAATGTCAGTCCAAGAGACCCAGTACTTC. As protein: CAWSVMSVQETQYF.

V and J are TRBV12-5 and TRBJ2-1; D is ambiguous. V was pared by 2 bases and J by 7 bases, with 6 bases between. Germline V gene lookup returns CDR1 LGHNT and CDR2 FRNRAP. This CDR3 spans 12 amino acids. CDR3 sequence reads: CASGLLENEQFF. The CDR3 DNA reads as TGTGCTAGTGGTTTGTTAGAAAATGAGCAGTTCTTC.

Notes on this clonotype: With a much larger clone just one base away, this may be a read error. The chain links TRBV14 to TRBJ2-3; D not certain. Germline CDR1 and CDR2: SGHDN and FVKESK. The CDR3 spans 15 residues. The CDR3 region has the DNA TGTGCCAGCGGCCAAGTCCCAACTGGGGCAGATACGCAGTATTTT. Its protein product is CASGQVPTGADTQYF.

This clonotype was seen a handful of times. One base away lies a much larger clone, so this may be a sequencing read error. The CDR3 loop is CASSRLILPSRRGPQHF. CDR3 sequence (DNA): TGTGCCAGCAGCCGCTTAATCTTGCCCTCCCGTAGGGGACCCCAGCATTTT. V is TRBV6-7 and J is TRBJ1-5; D perhaps matches TRBD1 (5 bases). TRBV6-7 is an open reading frame, and its role is uncertain. The CDR3 runs 17 residues. V gave up 6 bases and J gave up 10 bases, with 28 bases separating them.

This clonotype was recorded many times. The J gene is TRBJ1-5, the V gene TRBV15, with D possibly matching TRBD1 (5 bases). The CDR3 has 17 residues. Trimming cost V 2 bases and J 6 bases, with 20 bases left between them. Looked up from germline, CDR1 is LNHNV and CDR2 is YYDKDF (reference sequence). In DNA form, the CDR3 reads TGTGCCACCAGCAGACCCGACGGGGCTGCAGGATTTCAGCCCCAGCATTTT. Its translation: CATSRPDGAAGFQPQHF. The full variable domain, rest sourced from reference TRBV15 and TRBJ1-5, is DAMVIQNPRYQVTQFGKPVTLSCSQTLNHNVMYWYQQKSSQAPKLLFHYYDKDFNNEADTPDNFQSRRPNTSFCFLDIRSPGLGDTAMYLCATSRPDGAAGFQPQHFGDGTRLSIL.

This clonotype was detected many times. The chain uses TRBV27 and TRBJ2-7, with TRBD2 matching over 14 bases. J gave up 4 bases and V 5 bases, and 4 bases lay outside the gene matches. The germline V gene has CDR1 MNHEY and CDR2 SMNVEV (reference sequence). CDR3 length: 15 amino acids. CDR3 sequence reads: CASSGTSGRSYEQYF. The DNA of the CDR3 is TGTGCCAGCAGTGGGACTAGCGGGAGATCATACGAGCAGTACTTC.

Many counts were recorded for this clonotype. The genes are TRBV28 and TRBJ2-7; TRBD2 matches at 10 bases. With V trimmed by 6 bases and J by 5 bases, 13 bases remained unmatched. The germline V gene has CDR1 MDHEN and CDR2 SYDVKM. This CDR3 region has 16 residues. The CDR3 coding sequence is TGTGCCAGCAGCCTCCTAAAACTAGCGGGATTGCACGAGCAGTACTTC. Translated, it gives CASSLLKLAGLHEQYF.